Listed here are 7 T cell receptor beta chains from one sample, sequenced in a study of T cells in Graves' hyperthyroidism and ophthalmopathy. RNA transcripts provided the source from which TCR beta CDR3 regions were amplified. During a first-round RT-PCR of the TCR CDR3, the HTBI primer set was used. TCRdb re-called the multiplex PCR reads through MiXCR, storing one row per CDR3 protein. The sample has roughly 500,000 distinct CDR3 sequences, 46% seen once. The sample consisted of peripheral blood or thyroid tissue (not recorded which). The receptors come from an adult woman with Graves' disease, either hyperthyroidism or ophthalmopathy (not recorded which).

The table lists this clonotype with many counts. A junction end diverges from the germline sequence, so it may reflect a read error. V is TRBV7-9 and J is TRBJ1-5; D perhaps matches TRBD1 (6 bases). The CDR3 totals 13 residues. CDR1 is SEHNR and CDR2 is FQNEAQ in the germline V gene (reference sequence). For the CDR3, the DNA is TGCGCCAGCAGCCCGGACAGTAATCAGCCCCAGCATTTT. This gives the protein CASSPDSNQPQHF.

The CDR3, as DNA: TGTGCCAGCAGCTACTGGGACTTCGGCAGGTTGCAGCCCCAGCATTTT. Translation: CASSYWDFGRLQPQHF. The chain is built from TRBV7-2 and TRBJ1-5; D is perhaps TRBD1 (5 bases). Germline CDR1 is SGHTA and CDR2 is FQGNSA. The CDR3 consists of 16 residues. Trimming shortened V by 4 bases and J by 7 bases, and 20 bases separated the two germline ends.

This clonotype was counted at least ten times. The rearrangement joins TRBV30 to TRBJ1-5; D not resolved. Germline V lookup: CDR1 GTSNPN, CDR2 SVGIG (reference sequence). Trimming cost V 1 base and J 5 bases, with 9 bases left between them. This CDR3 spans 13 amino acids. The CDR3 DNA reads TGTGCCTGGAGTGGGGCGGGAGATCAGCCCCAGCATTTT. This sequence encodes CAWSGAGDQPQHF.

This chain joins TRBV9 and TRBJ1-1, with unresolved D. The CDR3 is made up of 14 amino acids. The V gene's germline CDR1 is SGDLS and CDR2 YYNGEE. Trimming took 4 bases from V and 4 from J, leaving 14 bases between them. The CDR3 is CASSPIRVGTEAFF. CDR3 bases: TGTGCCAGCAGCCCAATACGAGTGGGCACTGAAGCTTTCTTT.

This clonotype was found many times. The chain is built from TRBV5-4 and TRBJ1-2, with D tentatively TRBD1 (6 bases). Germline values: CDR1 SGHNT, CDR2 YYREEE (reference sequence). Trimming took 4 bases from V and 3 from J, leaving 13 bases between them. The CDR3 contains 14 residues. CDR3 amino acids: CASSLGDTHYGYTF. The CDR3 region has the DNA TGTGCCAGCAGCCTCGGGGACACCCACTATGGCTACACCTTC. The full variable domain, rest sourced from reference TRBV5-4 and TRBJ1-2, is ETGVTQSPTHLIKTRGQQVTLRCSSQSGHNTVSWYQQALGQGPQFIFQYYREEENGRGNFPPRFSGLQFPNYSSELNVNALELDDSALYLCASSLGDTHYGYTFGSGTRLTVV.

This chain joins TRBV7-2 and TRBJ1-2, with D possibly matching TRBD1 (6 bases). In germline, CDR1 is SGHTA, CDR2 FQGNSA. CDR3 length: 14 residues. Trimming shortened V by 3 bases and J by 4 bases, and 12 bases separated the two germline ends. The CDR3 nucleotides read TGTGCCAGCAGCTTCCAGGGGAACACCTATGGCTACACCTTC. This translates into CASSFQGNTYGYTF.

This clonotype was recorded many times. The genes are TRBV6-6 and TRBJ2-5, with TRBD1 as a possible D gene (6 bases). V was pared by 7 bases and J by 2 bases, with 14 bases between. CDR3 length: 14 amino acids. In germline, CDR1 is MNHNY, CDR2 SVGAGI (reference sequence). The CDR3 bases are TGTGCCAGCATCCCAAAAGGGGGACAAGAGACCCAGTACTTC. Its translation is CASIPKGGQETQYF.